A selection of T cell receptor beta chains follows, all from one sample in a study of T cell responses to AZD1222 COVID-19 vaccine. Sequencing was performed with immunoSEQ multiplex PCR; in TCRdb, only in-frame clones are kept and a portion is missing. There are under 130,000 clones in the sample; roughly 87% occur only once, and roughly 5% lies in the top ten. The sequenced sample was peripheral blood, obtained on day 0 of AZD1222 vaccination. These TCRs come from an adult in good health. Both conserved end residues are part of each CDR3. The order of the fields is CDR3 length, J gene, D gene, V gene, clone size, CDR3 protein, CDR3 DNA. A D gene is named only where the DNA matches it firmly. Part of the rows lack a size; the others show once, few, many or a class for expanded clones.

>13|TRBJ1-1|TRBD1|TRBV7-3|NA
CASSADRVGEAFF
TGTGCCAGCAGTGCGGACAGGGTCGGTGAAGCTTTCTTT
>12|TRBJ1-2|NA|TRBV28|NA
CASSPTGGGYTF
TGTGCCAGCAGCCCCACCGGCGGTGGCTACACCTTC
>13|TRBJ2-5|NA|TRBV9|NA
CASSVEPQETQYF
TGTGCCAGCAGCGTAGAGCCCCAAGAGACCCAGTACTTC
>15|TRBJ1-1|NA|TRBV27|NA
CASSLSAGAYTEAFF
TGTGCCAGCAGTTTATCAGCCGGGGCCTACACTGAAGCTTTCTTT
>13|TRBJ1-1|NA|TRBV4-1|NA
CASSQERSTEAFF
TGCGCCAGCAGCCAAGAGAGGAGCACTGAAGCTTTCTTT
>15|TRBJ1-4|TRBD1|TRBV30|NA
CAWSVEGAANEKLFF
TGTGCCTGGAGTGTAGAGGGGGCTGCTAATGAAAAACTGTTTTTT
>20|TRBJ2-7|TRBD1|TRBV10-3|NA
CAISATSIGTGAGGVYEQYF
TGTGCCATCAGTGCAACAAGTATCGGGACAGGGGCCGGTGGGGTCTACGAGCAGTACTTC
>13|TRBJ2-1|NA|TRBV7-3|NA
CASGDGLFSEQFF
TGTGCCAGCGGGGATGGGCTTTTCAGTGAGCAGTTCTTC
>13|TRBJ1-5|NA|TRBV7-2|NA
CASSRARREPQHF
TGTGCCAGCAGCCGGGCCCGACGGGAGCCCCAGCATTTT
>14|TRBJ2-2|NA|TRBV5-6|NA
CASSLGRSTGELFF
TGTGCCAGCAGCTTGGGGCGATCCACCGGGGAGCTGTTTTTT
>15|TRBJ2-3|TRBD2|TRBV27|NA
CASSTAGGSTDTQYF
TGTGCCAGCAGTACCGCGGGGGGGAGCACAGATACGCAGTATTTT
>14|TRBJ1-4|NA|TRBV25-1|NA
CASSDPGTNEKLFF
TGTGCCAGCAGTGACCCGGGGACTAATGAAAAACTGTTTTTT
>16|TRBJ1-2|NA|TRBV5-1|few
CASSLWGGESNYGYTF
TGCGCCAGCAGCTTGTGGGGGGGCGAGTCTAACTATGGCTACACCTTC
>16|TRBJ2-1|TRBD2|TRBV5-5|few
CASSWPHSGGANEQFF
TGTGCCAGCAGCTGGCCCCACAGCGGGGGGGCCAATGAGCAGTTCTTC
>14|TRBJ1-1|NA|TRBV10-3|few
CAISEIRGDTEAFF
TGTGCCATCAGTGAAATTAGGGGTGACACTGAAGCTTTCTTT
>16|TRBJ2-1|NA|TRBV5-1|NA
CASSLAPDADRGEQFF
TGCGCCAGCAGCTTGGCCCCGGACGCGGACCGCGGTGAGCAGTTCTTC
>16|TRBJ2-5|TRBD2|TRBV11-2|NA
CASSFTSGALQETQYF
TGTGCCAGCAGCTTTACTAGCGGGGCGCTCCAAGAGACCCAGTACTTC
>14|TRBJ1-6|NA|TRBV13|few
CASSRGGYNSPLHF
TGTGCCAGCAGCCGCGGGGGGTACAATTCACCCCTCCACTTT
>13|TRBJ1-1|NA|TRBV2|NA
CASSEGTDLGAFF
TGTGCCAGCAGTGAAGGGACAGACCTCGGAGCTTTCTTT
>15|TRBJ2-5|TRBD2|TRBV30|NA
CAWSLQRGRRETQYF
TGTGCCTGGAGTTTACAGCGGGGGAGGCGGGAGACCCAGTACTTC
>13|TRBJ1-1|NA|TRBV6-5|NA
CASSRGKNTEAFF
TGTGCCAGCAGCCGAGGGAAGAACACTGAAGCTTTCTTT
>13|TRBJ1-5|TRBD1|TRBV2|NA
CASRPGTAKPSIF
TGTGCCAGCAGACCCGGGACAGCGAAGCCCAGCATTTTT
>13|TRBJ1-1|NA|TRBV29-1|NA
CSVEGQQNTEAFF
TGCAGCGTTGAAGGTCAACAGAACACTGAAGCTTTCTTT
>17|TRBJ2-5|NA|TRBV4-3|NA
CASSQDPASARRSNQYF
TGCGCCAGCAGCCAAGATCCGGCCTCGGCCAGGCGTTCGAACCAGTACTTC
>14|TRBJ1-3|TRBD1|TRBV27|NA
CASSLTGVGNTIYF
TGTGCCAGCAGCCTGACAGGGGTCGGAAACACCATATATTTT
>13|TRBJ2-3|NA|TRBV5-1|NA
CASSRWRPDTQYF
TGCGCCAGCAGCCGCTGGCGCCCAGATACGCAGTATTTT
>17|TRBJ1-3|TRBD1|TRBV19|NA
CASSIPHRGLFGNTIYF
TGTGCCAGTAGTATCCCTCACAGGGGGCTATTTGGAAACACCATATATTTT
>13|TRBJ2-7|NA|TRBV5-6|NA
CASRPDNSYEQYF
TGTGCCAGCAGACCGGACAACTCCTACGAGCAGTACTTC
>12|TRBJ2-1|NA|TRBV7-9|NA
CASSRAYNEQFF
TGTGCCAGCAGCCGCGCCTACAATGAGCAGTTCTTC
>13|TRBJ2-5|NA|TRBV6-5|NA
CASTLDYQETQYF
TGTGCCAGCACTCTCGACTACCAAGAGACCCAGTACTTC
>15|TRBJ1-5|NA|TRBV7-2|once
CASSLVAGFGQPQHF
TGTGCCAGCAGCTTAGTTGCGGGTTTCGGTCAGCCCCAGCATTTT
>11|TRBJ2-1|NA|TRBV7-2|NA
CALRGGYEQFF
TGTGCCCTCAGGGGGGGGTATGAGCAGTTCTTC
>15|TRBJ2-2|NA|TRBV4-3|NA
CASSQEGGNTGELFF
TGCGCCAGCAGCCAAGAGGGGGGAAACACCGGGGAGCTGTTTTTT
>14|TRBJ2-5|NA|TRBV7-3|NA
CASSLNGGQETQYF
TGTGCCAGCAGCTTAAACGGGGGTCAAGAGACCCAGTACTTC
>16|TRBJ2-1|NA|TRBV28|NA
CASSLLSGQGYNEQFF
TGTGCCAGCAGTTTACTAAGCGGTCAAGGTTACAATGAGCAGTTCTTC
>15|TRBJ2-1|NA|TRBV2|NA
CASSERRGRRNEQFF
TGTGCCAGCAGTGAAAGGAGGGGGAGGAGGAATGAGCAGTTCTTC
>16|TRBJ2-5|TRBD1|TRBV9|NA
CASSPGGQGAWETQYF
TGTGCCAGCAGCCCAGGAGGACAGGGGGCATGGGAGACCCAGTACTTC
>14|TRBJ1-2|NA|TRBV2|NA
CASSPSLYLDGYTF
TGTGCCAGCAGTCCTTCCCTCTACTTGGATGGCTACACCTTC
>12|TRBJ2-7|NA|TRBV29-1|NA
CSVSGHDEKQYF
TGCAGCGTGTCCGGACACGACGAAAAGCAGTACTTC
>17|TRBJ2-6|NA|TRBV5-4|NA
CASSLSVWGAGANVLTF
TGTGCCAGCAGCTTGTCGGTGTGGGGGGCTGGGGCCAACGTCCTGACTTTC
>13|TRBJ1-2|NA|TRBV28|NA
CASTMGANYGYTF
TGTGCCAGCACTATGGGGGCTAACTATGGCTACACCTTC
>14|TRBJ1-1|NA|TRBV29-1|NA
CSAAPGAGNTEAFF
TGCAGCGCCGCCCCGGGGGCCGGGAACACTGAAGCTTTCTTT
>14|TRBJ2-7|NA|TRBV6-2/TRBV6-3|once
CASSYKGHNYEQYF
TGTGCCAGCAGTTACAAGGGACACAACTACGAGCAGTACTTC
>17|TRBJ2-5|NA|TRBV13|NA
CASSPETGLYTQETQYF
TGTGCCAGCAGCCCCGAGACAGGTCTCTATACTCAAGAGACCCAGTACTTC
>13|TRBJ2-1|NA|TRBV7-9|NA
CASSSGQTDEQFF
TGTGCCAGCAGCTCCGGACAGACGGATGAGCAGTTCTTC
>14|TRBJ1-4|NA|TRBV19|few
CASSPRAGGEKLFF
TGTGCCAGTAGTCCACGGGCCGGGGGTGAAAAACTGTTTTTT
>13|TRBJ2-1|TRBD1|TRBV9|NA
CASSDRDSHEQFF
TGTGCCAGCAGCGATAGGGACAGTCATGAGCAGTTCTTC
>16|TRBJ1-6|NA|TRBV28|NA
CASTTFGTGHNSPLHF
TGTGCCAGCACGACTTTTGGCACAGGGCACAATTCACCCCTCCACTTT
>13|TRBJ1-5|NA|TRBV6-5|NA
CASKRGEYQPQHF
TGTGCCAGTAAGAGGGGCGAATATCAGCCCCAGCATTTT
>15|TRBJ2-4|NA|TRBV4-1|NA
CASSQPQGAKNIQYF
TGCGCCAGCAGCCAACCCCAGGGAGCCAAAAACATTCAGTACTTC